This T cell receptor (beta chain) was recorded in a study of shared clonotypes between healthy human individuals. Points from the study as a whole: A few donors had around 5.5% of their naive CD4 clonotypes in common.

Between the trimmed V and J ends, which lost 5 bases and 0 bases, there was a span of 13 bases. Germline values: CDR1 SGHAT, CDR2 FQNNGV. This CDR3 contains 16 residues. Each of the donors was a healthy adult who was HIV-negative and had not had a recent acute infection or vaccination. Per the authors' pipeline: ImmunoSEQ supplied junction-only sequences lacking quality scores, so filtering was different. Profiled with immunoSEQ multiplex PCR; TCRdb holds only in-frame clones, not every one. From that table come the V and J calls and clone size; the DNA was used to work out D and trimming. The table lists roughly 1,600,000 clones, 98% to 99% of them singletons, with roughly 0.35% in the top ten. This clone was seen only once. Its antigen is as yet unknown.

Sequencing was done on a sample of naive CD4+ T cells sorted from blood. The sample's subset: CD45RA+ positively selected. This receptor was obtained from a man aged 30-40 years in good health. V and J are TRBV11-2 and TRBJ1-4, with D tentatively TRBD1 (6 bases). For the CDR3, the DNA is TGTGCCAGCAGCCGAAGACAGGCCCCAACTAATGAAAAACTGTTTTTT. It codes for CASSRRQAPTNEKLFF.